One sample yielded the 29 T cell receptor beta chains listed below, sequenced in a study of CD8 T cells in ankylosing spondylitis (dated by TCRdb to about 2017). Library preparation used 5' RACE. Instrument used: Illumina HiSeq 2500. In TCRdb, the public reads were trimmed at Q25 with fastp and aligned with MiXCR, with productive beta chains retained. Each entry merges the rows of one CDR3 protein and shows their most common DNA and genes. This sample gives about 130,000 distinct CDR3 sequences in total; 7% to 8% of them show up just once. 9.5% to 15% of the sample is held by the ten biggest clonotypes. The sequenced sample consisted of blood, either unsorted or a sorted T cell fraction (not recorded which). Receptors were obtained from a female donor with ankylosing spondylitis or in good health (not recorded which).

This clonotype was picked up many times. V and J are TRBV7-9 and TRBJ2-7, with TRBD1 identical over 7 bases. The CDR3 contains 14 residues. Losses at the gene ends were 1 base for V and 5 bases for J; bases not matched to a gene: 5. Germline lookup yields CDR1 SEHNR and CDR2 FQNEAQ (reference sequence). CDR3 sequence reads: CASSLGRGSDEQYF. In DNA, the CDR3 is TGTGCCAGCAGCTTAGGCAGGGGGAGTGACGAGCAGTACTTC.

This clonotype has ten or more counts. In nucleotides, the CDR3 is TGTGCCAGCTCGTCCGGACAGGGTGCTAACTATGGCTACACCTTC. This sequence encodes CASSSGQGANYGYTF. The chain employs TRBV12-3 or TRBV12-4 and TRBJ1-2; TRBD1 aligns across 8 bases. The CDR3 has 15 amino acids. Trimming at V came to 8 bases and at J to 0 bases, leaving 8 bases not matched to a gene.

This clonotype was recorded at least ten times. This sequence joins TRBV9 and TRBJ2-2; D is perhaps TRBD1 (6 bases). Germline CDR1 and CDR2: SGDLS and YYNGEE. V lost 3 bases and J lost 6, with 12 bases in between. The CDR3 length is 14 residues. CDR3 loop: CASSETGFPGELFF. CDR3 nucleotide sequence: TGTGCCAGCAGCGAAACAGGGTTCCCCGGGGAGCTGTTTTTT. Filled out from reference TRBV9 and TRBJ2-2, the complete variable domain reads DSGVTQTPKHLITATGQRVTLRCSPRSGDLSVYWYQQSLDQGLQFLIQYYNGEERAKGNILERFSAQQFPDLHSELNLSSLELGDSALYFCASSETGFPGELFFGEGSRLTVL.

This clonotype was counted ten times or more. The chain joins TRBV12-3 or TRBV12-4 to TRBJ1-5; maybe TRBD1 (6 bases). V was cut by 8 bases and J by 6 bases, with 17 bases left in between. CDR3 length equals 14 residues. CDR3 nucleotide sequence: TGTGCCAGCTGGGGGGGCTTATCTGGTCAGCCCCAGCATTTT. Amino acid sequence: CASWGGLSGQPQHF.

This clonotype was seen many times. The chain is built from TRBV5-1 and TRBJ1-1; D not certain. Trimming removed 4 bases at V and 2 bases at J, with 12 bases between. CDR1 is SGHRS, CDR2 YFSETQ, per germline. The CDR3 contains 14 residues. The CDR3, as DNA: TGCGCCAGCAGCATGGAAGGGAGAAACACTGAAGCTTTCTTT. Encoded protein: CASSMEGRNTEAFF.

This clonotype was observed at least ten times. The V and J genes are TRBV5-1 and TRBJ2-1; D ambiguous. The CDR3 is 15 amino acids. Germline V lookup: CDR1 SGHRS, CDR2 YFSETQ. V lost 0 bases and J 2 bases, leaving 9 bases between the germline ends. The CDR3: CASSLGAGAYNEQFF. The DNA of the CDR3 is TGCGCCAGCAGCTTGGGGGCTGGAGCCTACAATGAGCAGTTCTTC.

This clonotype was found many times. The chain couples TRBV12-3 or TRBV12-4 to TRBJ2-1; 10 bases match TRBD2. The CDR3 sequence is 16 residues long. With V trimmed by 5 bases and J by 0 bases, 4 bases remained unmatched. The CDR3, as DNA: TGTGCCAGCAGTCCTAGCGGGAGAAACTCCTACAATGAGCAGTTCTTC. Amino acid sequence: CASSPSGRNSYNEQFF.

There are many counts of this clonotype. DNA for the CDR3: TGTGCCAGCAGTGATTCCCCTAGGGGTGTGAACACTGAAGCTTTCTTT. It codes for CASSDSPRGVNTEAFF. This sequence joins TRBV2 and TRBJ1-1; perhaps TRBD1 as D (5 bases). CDR3 length equals 16 residues. V lost 3 bases and J 0 bases, leaving 14 bases between the germline ends. The V gene's germline CDR1 is SNHLY and CDR2 FYNNEI.

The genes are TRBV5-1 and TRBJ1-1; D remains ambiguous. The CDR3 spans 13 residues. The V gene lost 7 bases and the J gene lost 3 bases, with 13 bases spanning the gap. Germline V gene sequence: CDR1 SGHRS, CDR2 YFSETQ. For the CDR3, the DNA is TGCGCCAGCGCTCCGGTAGTTTACACTGAAGCTTTCTTT. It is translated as CASAPVVYTEAFF.

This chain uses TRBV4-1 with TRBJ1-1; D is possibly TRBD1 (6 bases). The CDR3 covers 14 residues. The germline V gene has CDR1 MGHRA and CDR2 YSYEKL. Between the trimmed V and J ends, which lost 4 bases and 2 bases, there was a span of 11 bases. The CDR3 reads CASSRGTTNTEAFF. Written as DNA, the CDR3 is TGCGCCAGCAGCCGCGGGACAACTAACACTGAAGCTTTCTTT.

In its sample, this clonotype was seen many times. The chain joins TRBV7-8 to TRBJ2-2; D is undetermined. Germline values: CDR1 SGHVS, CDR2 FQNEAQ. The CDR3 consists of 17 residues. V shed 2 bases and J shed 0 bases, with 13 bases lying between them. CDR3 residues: CASSLPPVLANTGELFF. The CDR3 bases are TGTGCCAGCAGCTTACCTCCCGTCCTAGCGAACACCGGGGAGCTGTTTTTT.

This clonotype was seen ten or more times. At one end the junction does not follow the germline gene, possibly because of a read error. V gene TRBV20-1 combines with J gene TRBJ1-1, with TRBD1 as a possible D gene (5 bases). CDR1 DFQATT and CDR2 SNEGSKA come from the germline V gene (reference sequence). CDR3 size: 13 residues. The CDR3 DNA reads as TGCAGTGCTGGAGAGAGGGGAGAGGTTGAAGCTTTCTTT. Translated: CSAGERGEVEAFF.

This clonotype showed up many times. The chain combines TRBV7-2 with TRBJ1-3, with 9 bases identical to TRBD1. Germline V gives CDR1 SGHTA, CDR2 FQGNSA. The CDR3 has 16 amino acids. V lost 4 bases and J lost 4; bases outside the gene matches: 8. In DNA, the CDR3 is TGTGCCAGCAGCTCCCGGACAGGGGCGGGAGGAAACACCATATATTTT. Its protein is CASSSRTGAGGNTIYF.

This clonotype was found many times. The CDR3 coding sequence is TGCGCCAGCAGCTTGTGGCAGGGAGGGGAGCAGTACTTC. This codes for CASSLWQGGEQYF. The rearrangement joins TRBV5-1 to TRBJ2-7, with 7 positions matching TRBD2. V lost 1 base to trimming and J lost 7 bases; unmatched junction nucleotides: 5. Looked up from germline, CDR1 is SGHRS and CDR2 is YFSETQ. There are 13 residues in the CDR3.

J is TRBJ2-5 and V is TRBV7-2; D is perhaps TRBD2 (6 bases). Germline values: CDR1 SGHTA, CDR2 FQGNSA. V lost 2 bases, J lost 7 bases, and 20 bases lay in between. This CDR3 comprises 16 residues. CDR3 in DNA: TGTGCCAGCAGCTTATCGGATCCAAGCCGCGGGGCGACCCAGTACTTC. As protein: CASSLSDPSRGATQYF.

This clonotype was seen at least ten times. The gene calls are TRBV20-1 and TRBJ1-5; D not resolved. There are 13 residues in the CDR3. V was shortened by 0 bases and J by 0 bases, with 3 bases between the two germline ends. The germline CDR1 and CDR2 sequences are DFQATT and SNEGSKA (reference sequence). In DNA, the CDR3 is TGCAGTGCTAGAGATAATAGCAATCAGCCCCAGCATTTT. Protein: CSARDNSNQPQHF.

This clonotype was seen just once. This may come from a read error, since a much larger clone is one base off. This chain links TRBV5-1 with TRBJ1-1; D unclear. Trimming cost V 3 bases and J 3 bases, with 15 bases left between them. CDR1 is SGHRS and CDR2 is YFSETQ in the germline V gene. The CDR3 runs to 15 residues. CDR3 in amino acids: CASSSPEGGHTEAFF. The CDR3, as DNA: TGCGCCAGCAGCTCCCCCGAAGGCGGACACACTGAAGCTTTCTTT.

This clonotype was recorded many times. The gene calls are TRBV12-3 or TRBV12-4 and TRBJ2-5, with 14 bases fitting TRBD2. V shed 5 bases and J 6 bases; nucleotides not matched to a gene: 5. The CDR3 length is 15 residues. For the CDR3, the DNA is TGTGCCAGCAGTCCGGGACTAGCGGGGGAAAAGACCCAGTACTTC. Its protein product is CASSPGLAGEKTQYF.

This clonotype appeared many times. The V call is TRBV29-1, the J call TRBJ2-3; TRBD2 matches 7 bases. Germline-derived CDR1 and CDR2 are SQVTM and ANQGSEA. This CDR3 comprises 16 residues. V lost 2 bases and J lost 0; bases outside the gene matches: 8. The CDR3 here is CSVETAFSGSTDTQYF. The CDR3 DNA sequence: TGCAGCGTTGAAACCGCCTTTAGCGGGAGCACAGATACGCAGTATTTT.

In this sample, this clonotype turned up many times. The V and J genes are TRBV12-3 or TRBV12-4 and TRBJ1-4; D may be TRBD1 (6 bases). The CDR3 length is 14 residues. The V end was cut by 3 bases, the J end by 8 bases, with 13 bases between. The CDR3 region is CASSFGGHGEKLFF. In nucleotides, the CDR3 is TGTGCCAGCAGTTTTGGGGGGCATGGGGAAAAACTGTTTTTT.

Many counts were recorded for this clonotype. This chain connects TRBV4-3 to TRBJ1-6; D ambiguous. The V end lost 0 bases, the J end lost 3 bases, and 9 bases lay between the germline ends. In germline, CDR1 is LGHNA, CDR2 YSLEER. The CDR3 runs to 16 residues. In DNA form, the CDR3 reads TGCGCCAGCAGCCAAGAAACGGGAATCTATAATTCACCCCTCCACTTT. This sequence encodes CASSQETGIYNSPLHF.

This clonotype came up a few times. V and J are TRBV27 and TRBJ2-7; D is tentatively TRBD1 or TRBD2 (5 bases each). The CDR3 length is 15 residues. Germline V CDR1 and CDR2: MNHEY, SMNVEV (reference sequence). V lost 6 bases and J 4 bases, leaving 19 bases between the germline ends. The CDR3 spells CASRPHGTGTYEQYF. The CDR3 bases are TGTGCCAGCAGGCCGCACGGGACCGGGACGTACGAGCAGTACTTC.

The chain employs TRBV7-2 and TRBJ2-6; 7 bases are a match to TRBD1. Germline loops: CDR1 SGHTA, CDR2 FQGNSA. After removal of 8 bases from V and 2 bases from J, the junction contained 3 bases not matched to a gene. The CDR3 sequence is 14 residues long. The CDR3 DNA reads TGTGCCAGCGGAGACAGGGCTGGGGCCAACGTCCTGACTTTC. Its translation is CASGDRAGANVLTF.

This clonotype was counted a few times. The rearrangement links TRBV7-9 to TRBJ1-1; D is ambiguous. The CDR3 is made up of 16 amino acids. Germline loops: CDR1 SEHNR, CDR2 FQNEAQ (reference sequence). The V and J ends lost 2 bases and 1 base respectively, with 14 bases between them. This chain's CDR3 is CASSLPRVNKNTEAFF. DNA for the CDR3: TGTGCCAGCAGCTTACCCCGGGTTAATAAGAACACTGAAGCTTTCTTT. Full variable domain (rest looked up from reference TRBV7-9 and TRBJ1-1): DTGVSQNPRHKITKRGQNVTFRCDPISEHNRLYWYRQTLGQGPEFLTYFQNEAQLEKSRLLSDRFSAERPKGSFSTLEIQRTEQGDSAMYLCASSLPRVNKNTEAFFGQGTRLTVV.

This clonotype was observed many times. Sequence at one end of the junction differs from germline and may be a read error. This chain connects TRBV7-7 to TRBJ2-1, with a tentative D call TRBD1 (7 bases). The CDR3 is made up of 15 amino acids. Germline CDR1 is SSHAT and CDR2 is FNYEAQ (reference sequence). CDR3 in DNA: TGTGCTAGCAGCACCACGCCAGGGGGGTACAATGAGCAGTTCTTC. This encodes CASSTTPGGYNEQFF.

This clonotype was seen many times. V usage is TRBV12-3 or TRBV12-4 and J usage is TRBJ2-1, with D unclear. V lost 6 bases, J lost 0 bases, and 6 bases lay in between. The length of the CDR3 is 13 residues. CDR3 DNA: TGTGCCAGCAGGATTAGCTCCTACAATGAGCAGTTCTTC. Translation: CASRISSYNEQFF.

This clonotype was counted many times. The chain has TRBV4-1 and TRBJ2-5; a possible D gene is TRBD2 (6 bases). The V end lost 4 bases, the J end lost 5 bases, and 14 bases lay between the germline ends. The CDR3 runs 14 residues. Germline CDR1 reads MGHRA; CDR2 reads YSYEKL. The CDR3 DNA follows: TGCGCCAGCAGCCCTCAGGGACTCCGGGAGACCCAGTACTTC. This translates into CASSPQGLRETQYF.

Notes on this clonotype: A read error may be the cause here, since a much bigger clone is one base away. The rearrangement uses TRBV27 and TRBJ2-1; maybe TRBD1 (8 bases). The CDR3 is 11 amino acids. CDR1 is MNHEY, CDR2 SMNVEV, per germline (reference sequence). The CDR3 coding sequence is TGTGTCATTTCACAGGGGGGGGAGCAGTTCTTC. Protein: CVISQGGEQFF.

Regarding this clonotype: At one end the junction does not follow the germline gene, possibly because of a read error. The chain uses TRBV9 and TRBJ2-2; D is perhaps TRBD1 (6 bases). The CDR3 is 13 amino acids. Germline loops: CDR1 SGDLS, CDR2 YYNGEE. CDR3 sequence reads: CASRQGHTGALFF. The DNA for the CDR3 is TGTGCCAGCAGACAGGGTCACACCGGGGCGCTGTTTTTT.